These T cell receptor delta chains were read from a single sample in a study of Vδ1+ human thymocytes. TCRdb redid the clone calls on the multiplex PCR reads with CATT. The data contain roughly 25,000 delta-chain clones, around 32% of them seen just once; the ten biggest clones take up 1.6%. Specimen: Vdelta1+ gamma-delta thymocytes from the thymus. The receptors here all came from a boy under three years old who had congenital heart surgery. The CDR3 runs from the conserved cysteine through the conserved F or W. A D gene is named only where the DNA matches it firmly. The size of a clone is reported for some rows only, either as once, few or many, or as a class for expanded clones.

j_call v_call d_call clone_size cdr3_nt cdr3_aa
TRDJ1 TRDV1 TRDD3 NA TGTGCTCTTGGGACTCCCGGGGGGAACCTACGGGGGGATTTGACGAGAGAAGTGAGGAGAACCGATAAACTCATCTTT CALGTPGGNLRGDLTREVRRTDKLIF
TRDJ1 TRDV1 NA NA TGTGCTCTTGGGGAGGGCGTGGGTGATCAGAACACGTCCGATAAACTCATCTTT CALGEGVGDQNTSDKLIF
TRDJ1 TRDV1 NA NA TGTGCTCTTGGGGAACAGCACTTCCCTTATTCTGAGGGGAGGAGGGTCACCGATAAACTCATCTTT CALGEQHFPYSEGRRVTDKLIF
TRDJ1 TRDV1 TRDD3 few TGTGCTCTTGGGGATCTCTCCCCTGGGGGATACGCCGGGTGGGGTGATAAACTCATCTTT CALGDLSPGGYAGWGDKLIF
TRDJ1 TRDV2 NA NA TGTGCCACGTGGGGGGCTATCGATAAACTCATCTTT CATWGAIDKLIF
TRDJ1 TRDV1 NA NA TGTGCTCTTGGGGAATGTGGCCTAGCCAGACCTTACACCGATAAACTCATCTTT CALGECGLARPYTDKLIF
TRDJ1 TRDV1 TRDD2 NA TGTGCTCTTGGGGAACTTTCCTACGGTGGGAGGGGGCACTATACCGATAAACTCATCTTT CALGELSYGGRGHYTDKLIF
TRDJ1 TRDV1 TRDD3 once TGTGCTCTTGGGGAAGGTCTCATTCCTACGGATTACTGGGGGATCCCCCCAGATAAACTCATCTTT CALGEGLIPTDYWGIPPDKLIF
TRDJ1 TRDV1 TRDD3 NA TGTGCTCTTGGGGAGGGACTTCCTTACGCCTTAGGGTACTGGGGGACCATCGATAAACTCATCTTT CALGEGLPYALGYWGTIDKLIF
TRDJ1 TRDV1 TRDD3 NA TGTGCTCTTGGGGAACCCCCCTTCAAGGGGGGGATAGGACTTTACACCGATAAACTCATCTTT CALGEPPFKGGIGLYTDKLIF
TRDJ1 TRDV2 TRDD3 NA TGTGCCACCGGCTGGGGGATACAGTCCGATAAACTCATCTTT CATGWGIQSDKLIF
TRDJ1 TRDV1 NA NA TGTGCTCTTGGGGTAACCTTCCCCCTTACTGGCGGAGGGCTTAAACTCATCTTT CALGVTFPLTGGGLKLIF
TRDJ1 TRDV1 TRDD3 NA TGTGCTCTTGGGGAACTCTCCCTACGCCCCATCTGGGGGATGCATAAACTCATCTTT CALGELSLRPIWGMHKLIF
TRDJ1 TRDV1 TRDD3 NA TGTGCTCTTGGGGAAGGGGGGATAGAACTCATCTTT CALGEGGIELIF
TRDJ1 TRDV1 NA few TGTGCTCTTGGGGAGACCCCTTCCCGCACTGGGGAAGATAAACTCATCTTT CALGETPSRTGEDKLIF
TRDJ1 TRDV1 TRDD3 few TGTGCTCTTGGGGAATTCGGGGGATACACCCAGTACACCGATAAACTCATCTTT CALGEFGGYTQYTDKLIF
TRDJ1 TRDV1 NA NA TGTGCTCTTGGGCAACTACATAACTTGGGCGATAAACTCATCTTT CALGQLHNLGDKLIF
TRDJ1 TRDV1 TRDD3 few TGTGCTCTTGGGGACCCCCGGCGACTGGGGGATTACACCGATAAACTCATCTTT CALGDPRRLGDYTDKLIF
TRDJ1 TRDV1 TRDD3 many TGTGCTCTTGGGGAACGGCCTAGTTGCGGGGATACGCGGCTCATCTTT CALGERPSCGDTRLIF
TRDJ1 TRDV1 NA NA TGTGCTCTTGGGGAATCCCGACACCCCCCTACGGCATACAGGTACACCGATAAACTCATCTTT CALGESRHPPTAYRYTDKLIF
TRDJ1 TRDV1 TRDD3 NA TGTGCTCTTGGGAAACTAGTCGGCTCCTCCTACTGGGGGATTTACACCGATAAACTCATCTTT CALGKLVGSSYWGIYTDKLIF
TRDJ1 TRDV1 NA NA TGTGCTCTTGGGGAAAGTTTCCCCACCGGTTACTGGAAGACCCAGAACACCGATAAACTCATCTTT CALGESFPTGYWKTQNTDKLIF
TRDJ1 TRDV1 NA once TGTGCTCTTGGGGCCAATTACTTCCTGACGTTCGGTTTTAGTAATGAACTCATCTTT CALGANYFLTFGFSNELIF
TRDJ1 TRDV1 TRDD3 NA TGTGCTCTTGGGGAAGCTCAGCAGTGGAACCTACTGGGGGATAGTGATAAACTCATCTTT CALGEAQQWNLLGDSDKLIF
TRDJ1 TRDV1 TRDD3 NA TGTGCTCTTGGGGTCGAACCTTTCGACGCCATGGGGGATACGGGTAAACTCATCTTT CALGVEPFDAMGDTGKLIF
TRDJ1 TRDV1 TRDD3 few TGTGCTATTAAAGAACTGGGGCCTCAACGAGAGTACACCGATAAACTCATCTTT CAIKELGPQREYTDKLIF
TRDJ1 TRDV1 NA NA TGTGCTCTTGGGGAACGATGGGGACCCCCCCTGTACACCGATAAACTCATCTTT CALGERWGPPLYTDKLIF
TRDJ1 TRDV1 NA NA TGTGCTCTTGGGGAAGGGACCTTCGCTGGGCCTCTACGCCGTGGCGGTAAACTCATCTTT CALGEGTFAGPLRRGGKLIF
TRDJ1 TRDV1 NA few TGTGCTCTTGGGGAACTCCTGTCTTCCTACTCGCTGGGGGCCACCGATAAACTCATCTTT CALGELLSSYSLGATDKLIF
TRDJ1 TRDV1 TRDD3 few TGTGCTCTTGGGGGACCTACCTTGGCCTCCTTCCTACCGTACTGGGGGATAAGGGGCACCGATAAACTCATCTTT CALGGPTLASFLPYWGIRGTDKLIF
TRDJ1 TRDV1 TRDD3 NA TGTGCTCTTGGGGAAGTTCTCTTGGGGGATACGCGCACCGACAAACTCATCTTT CALGEVLLGDTRTDKLIF
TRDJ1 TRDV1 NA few TGTGCTCTTGGGGAGGCAGTCCCAAATAAACTCATCTTT CALGEAVPNKLIF
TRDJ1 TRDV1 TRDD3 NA TGTGCTCTTCATTGGTTCCCCAGGACCTCTACTCCCTACTGGGGGTTCTACACCGATAAACTCATCTTT CALHWFPRTSTPYWGFYTDKLIF
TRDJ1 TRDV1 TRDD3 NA TGTGCTCTTGGGGGAAGGGGTGGGGGATACGCTAAACTCATCTTT CALGGRGGGYAKLIF
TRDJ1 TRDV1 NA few TGTGCTCTTGGGGAACGGGGCTACCCCACCCATACGGATAAACTCATCTTT CALGERGYPTHTDKLIF
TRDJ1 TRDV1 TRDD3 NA TGTGCTCTTGGGGAAGGGCCTTCCTACTGGGGGATACGCGTCGCTACCAGCGATAAACTCATCTTT CALGEGPSYWGIRVATSDKLIF
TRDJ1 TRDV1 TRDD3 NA TGTGCTCTTGGGGAACTTTCCAATTCCTACCCCCCTGGGGGATACTCCCACACCGATAAACTCATCTTT CALGELSNSYPPGGYSHTDKLIF
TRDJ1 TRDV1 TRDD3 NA TGTGCCGTTGGGTCCCCCATCACAATGGGGGATACCCCGGCCCAGTACACCGATAAACTCATCTTT CAVGSPITMGDTPAQYTDKLIF
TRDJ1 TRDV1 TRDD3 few TGTGCTCTTGGGGAACTGGTGGTCCGACTGGGGATTTCCACCGATAAACTCATCTTT CALGELVVRLGISTDKLIF